The 8 T cell receptor beta chains below come from one sample, sequenced in a study of blood T cell repertoires in COVID-19. Only in-frame clones appear in the TCRdb table, and some are missing; sequencing was by immunoSEQ multiplex PCR. The table has roughly 200,000 clones, 70% to 90% seen once. The sequencing input was peripheral blood. All receptors come from a young woman with acute or convalescent COVID-19.

The chain joins TRBV3-1 (or the pseudogene TRBV3-2) to TRBJ2-3, with a tentative D call TRBD2 (6 bases). CDR3 length: 16 amino acids. The germline gives CDR1 LGHDT, CDR2 YNNKEL (reference sequence). V gave up 2 bases and J gave up 3 bases, with 15 bases separating them. DNA of the CDR3: TGTGCCAGCAGCCAAACGGAGGGTTGGGGAACAGATACGCAGTATTTT. Encoded protein: CASSQTEGWGTDTQYF.

The chain joins TRBV3-1 (or the pseudogene TRBV3-2) to TRBJ1-3; D possibly corresponds to TRBD1 (5 bases). CDR1 and CDR2 (germline): LGHDT, YNNKEL (reference sequence). Trimming removed 4 bases from V and 7 bases from J, with 11 bases in between. This CDR3 has 13 residues. CDR3 residues: CASSPGFRNTIYF. In DNA, the CDR3 is TGTGCCAGCAGCCCAGGGTTTAGGAACACCATATATTTT.

J is TRBJ2-7 and V is TRBV13; D possibly corresponds to TRBD1 (5 bases). V lost 2 bases to trimming and J lost 5 bases, with 7 bases between them. This CDR3 spans 12 amino acids. Germline lookup yields CDR1 PRHDT and CDR2 FYEKMQ (reference sequence). CDR3 loop: CASSLIGDEQYF. CDR3 DNA sequence: TGTGCCAGCAGCTTAATAGGGGACGAGCAGTACTTC.

V gene TRBV18 combines with J gene TRBJ2-7, with TRBD2 identical over 7 bases. In germline, CDR1 is KGHSH, CDR2 LQKENI. The V and J ends lost 6 bases and 2 bases, in that order; junction bases with no gene match: 7. There are 14 residues in the CDR3. CDR3 sequence reads: CASSNPSGAYEQYF. In DNA form, the CDR3 reads TGTGCCAGCTCCAACCCTAGCGGAGCCTACGAGCAGTACTTC.

This chain joins TRBV30 and TRBJ1-2; unclear D gene. The CDR3 consists of 12 residues. Per germline, CDR1 GTSNPN and CDR2 SVGIG (reference sequence). Trimming left V 5 bases short and J 8 bases short, with 15 bases between. DNA for the CDR3: TGTGCCTGGTCCTTCCGAGGCCTAGGCTACACCTTC. Its protein product is CAWSFRGLGYTF.

This rearrangement joins TRBV6-5 to TRBJ2-2; unclear D gene. The V and J ends lost 2 bases and 2 bases respectively, with 9 bases between them. The CDR3 consists of 15 residues. Germline-derived CDR1 and CDR2 are MNHEY and SVGAGI. The CDR3 region has the DNA TGTGCCAGCAGTTACAATCCAGAAAACACCGGGGAGCTGTTTTTT. This gives the protein CASSYNPENTGELFF.

The chain has TRBV2 and TRBJ2-1; a weak D match, TRBD2 (6 bases). Germline lookup yields CDR1 SNHLY and CDR2 FYNNEI. Between the trimmed V and J ends, which lost 7 bases and 10 bases, there was a span of 14 bases. CDR3 length: 12 residues. Written as DNA, the CDR3 is TGTGCCAGCAAGAAGCGGGTGGGGGAGCAGTTCTTC. Encoded protein: CASKKRVGEQFF.

This clone appeared once. V is TRBV5-1 and J is TRBJ2-3; 8 bases fit TRBD2. The CDR3 sequence is 15 residues long. Trimming cost V 0 bases and J 4 bases; bases outside gene matches: 4. The germline CDR1 and CDR2 sequences are SGHRS and YFSETQ. The CDR3 here is CASSLAPGRADTQYF. CDR3 bases: TGCGCCAGCAGCTTGGCTCCCGGGAGGGCAGATACGCAGTATTTT.